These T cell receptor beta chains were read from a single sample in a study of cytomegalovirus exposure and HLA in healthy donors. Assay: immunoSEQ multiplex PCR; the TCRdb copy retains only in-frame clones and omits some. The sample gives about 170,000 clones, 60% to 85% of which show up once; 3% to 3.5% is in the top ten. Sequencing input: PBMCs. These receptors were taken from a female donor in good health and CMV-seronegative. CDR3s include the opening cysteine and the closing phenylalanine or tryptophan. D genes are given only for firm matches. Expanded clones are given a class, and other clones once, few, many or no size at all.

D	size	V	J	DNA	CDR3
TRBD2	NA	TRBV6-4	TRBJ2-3	TGTGCCAGCAGTGATACTAGCGGGGGTTTAGCAGATACGCAGTATTTT	CASSDTSGGLADTQYF
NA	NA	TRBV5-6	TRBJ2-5	TGTGCCAGCAGCTGCTCTTGGGACACCTATCACCAAGAGACCCAGTACTTC	CASSCSWDTYHQETQYF
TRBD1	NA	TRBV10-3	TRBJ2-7	TGTGCCATCAGTGGCCGGGACAGGGTGAGAGAGCAGTACTTC	CAISGRDRVREQYF
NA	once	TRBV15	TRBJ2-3	TGTGCCACCAGCAGAGGTGATAGCGGATTCACAGATACGCAGTATTTT	CATSRGDSGFTDTQYF
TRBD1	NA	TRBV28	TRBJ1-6	TGTGCCAGCAGTCCCGGGACAGGGGGGTCCTCCTATAATTCACCCCTCCACTTT	CASSPGTGGSSYNSPLHF
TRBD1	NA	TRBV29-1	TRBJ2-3	TGCAGCGTTACCAGGACAGGGACCACAGATACGCAGTATTTT	CSVTRTGTTDTQYF
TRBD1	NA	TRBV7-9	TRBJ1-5	TGTGCCAGCAGCCCTTGGACAGGGGGCCGCAATCAGCCCCAGCATTTT	CASSPWTGGRNQPQHF
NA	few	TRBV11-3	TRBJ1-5	TGTGCCAGCAGCTTAGATCGGGGGGATAGCAATCAGCCCCAGCATTTT	CASSLDRGDSNQPQHF
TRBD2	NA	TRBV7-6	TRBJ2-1	TGTGCCAGCAGCTTATCCTCTAGCGGGGGGGCCGATGAGCAGTTCTTC	CASSLSSSGGADEQFF
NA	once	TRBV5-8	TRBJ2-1	TGTGCCAGCAGCCCCACTATTCTTATCCGGGCGGGCTACAATGAGCAGTTCTTC	CASSPTILIRAGYNEQFF
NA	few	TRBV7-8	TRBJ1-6	TGTGCCAGCAGTCAAGACAGTAAATCACCCCTCCACTTT	CASSQDSKSPLHF
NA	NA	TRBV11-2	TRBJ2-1	TGTGCCAGCAGCTTAGAGGCTCTAGCACCCGATTACAATGAGCAGTTCTTC	CASSLEALAPDYNEQFF
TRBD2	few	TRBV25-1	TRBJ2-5	TGTGCCAGCGGGACTAGCGGAGAGACCCAGTACTTC	CASGTSGETQYF
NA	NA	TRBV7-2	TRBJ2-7	TGTGCCAGCAGCTTAGAGGGGTGGGGCGAGCAGTACTTC	CASSLEGWGEQYF
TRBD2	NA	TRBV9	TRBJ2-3	TGTGCCAGCAGCTTTAGCGGGGGGCTCACAGATACGCAGTATTTT	CASSFSGGLTDTQYF
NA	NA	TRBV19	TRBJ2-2	TGTGCCAGTAGTATCTCATTACAGGGTTGGGACGGGGAGCTGTTTTTT	CASSISLQGWDGELFF
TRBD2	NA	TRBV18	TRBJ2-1	TGTGCCAGCTCGGAAAGGACTAGCGAAGACAATGAGCAGTTCTTC	CASSERTSEDNEQFF
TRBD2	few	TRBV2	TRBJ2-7	TGTGCCAGCAGTGAAGAGCGGGGGGGGCCTGTGCAGTACTTC	CASSEERGGPVQYF
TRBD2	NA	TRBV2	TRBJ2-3	TGTGCCAGCAGTGAATTCGGACTAGCGGGGGGGTTGAGCACAGATACGCAGTATTTT	CASSEFGLAGGLSTDTQYF
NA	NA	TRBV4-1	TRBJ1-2	TGCGCCAGCAGCCAAGAAGCCCGCCCCGGGGGTACAAACTATGGCTACACCTTC	CASSQEARPGGTNYGYTF
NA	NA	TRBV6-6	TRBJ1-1	TGTGCCAGCAGTCCTCGGACAGACGTGAACACTGAAGCTTTCTTT	CASSPRTDVNTEAFF
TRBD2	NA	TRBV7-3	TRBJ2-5	TGTGCCAGCAGTACCCTACTGGGGGGGGAGCAGTACTTC	CASSTLLGGEQYF
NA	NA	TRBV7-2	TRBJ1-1	TGTGCCAGCAGCTTAACAGGGATATACACTGAAGCTTTCTTT	CASSLTGIYTEAFF
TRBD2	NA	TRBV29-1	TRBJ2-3	TGCAGCGTTCGGTCTAGCGGGGGGAATACGCAGTATTTT	CSVRSSGGNTQYF
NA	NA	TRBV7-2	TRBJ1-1	TGTGCCAGCAGCTTAGCCGGGATTACTGAAGCTTTCTTT	CASSLAGITEAFF